The text below deals with one T cell receptor (beta chain). TCRdb's copy holds only in-frame clones and misses some; the assay was immunoSEQ multiplex PCR. In the table there are about 72,000 clones, roughly 90% of which are singletons. The trim removed 0 bases at V and 14 bases at J, leaving 9 bases unmatched. Germline-derived CDR1 and CDR2 are GTSNPN and SVGIG (reference sequence). The CDR3 is made up of 15 amino acids. Thawed unstimulated PBMCs were FACS-sorted by CD3, CD4 and CD8 into two populations. This sample was included in a study of T cell clones after liver transplantation. The sample was CD4+ T cells from blood, taken before liver transplant. The rearrangement joins TRBV30 to TRBJ2-1; TRBD2 matches at 14 bases. The source of this sequence is a human donor who received a liver transplant. The CDR3 DNA follows: TGTGCCTGGAGTGTAGGACTAGCGGGAGGAAATCAGAAGTTCTTC. It is translated as CAWSVGLAGGNQKFF.